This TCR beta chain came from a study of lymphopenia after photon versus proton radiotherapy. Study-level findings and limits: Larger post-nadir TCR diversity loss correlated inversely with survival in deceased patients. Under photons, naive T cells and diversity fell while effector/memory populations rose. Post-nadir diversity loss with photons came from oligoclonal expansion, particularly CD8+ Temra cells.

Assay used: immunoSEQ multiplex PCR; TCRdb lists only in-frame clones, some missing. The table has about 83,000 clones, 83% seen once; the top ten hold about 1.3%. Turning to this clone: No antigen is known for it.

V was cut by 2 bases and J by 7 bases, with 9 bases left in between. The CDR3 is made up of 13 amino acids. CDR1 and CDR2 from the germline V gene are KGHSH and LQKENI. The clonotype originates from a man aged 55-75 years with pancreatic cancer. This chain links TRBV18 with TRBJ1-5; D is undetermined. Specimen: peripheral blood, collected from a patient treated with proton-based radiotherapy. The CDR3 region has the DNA TGTGCCAGCTCACCATCGAGGGAACAGCCCCAGCATTTT. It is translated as CASSPSREQPQHF.